This is a list of T cell receptor beta chains from one sample in a study of identical twins. TCRdb reanalysed the 5' RACE reads using MiXCR and keeps one entry per CDR3 protein. In the table there are roughly 1.6 million distinct CDR3 sequences, about 32% of which are singletons. Sequencing input: cord blood. Every receptor here comes from a newborn girl in good health. CDR3s include the opening cysteine and the closing phenylalanine or tryptophan. D genes are given only for firm matches. Clone size is not always given. Where it is, it says once, few, many or a class for expanded clones.

d_gene	abundance	v_gene	j_gene	CDR3nt	CDR3aa
.	.	TRBV5-1	TRBJ2-1	TGCGCCAGCAGCTTGGCTGTCAGGGGCAATGAGCAGTTCTTC	CASSLAVRGNEQFF
.	once	TRBV4-1	TRBJ1-1	TGCGCCAGCAGCCAAGCCCCGGGAGGGGTCCCAAACACTGAAGCTTTCTTT	CASSQAPGGVPNTEAFF
TRBD2	few	TRBV9	TRBJ2-3	TGTGCCAGCAGCGTAACAGGACTAGCAGTCACAGATACGCAGTATTTT	CASSVTGLAVTDTQYF
.	few	TRBV11-2	TRBJ1-2	TGTGCCAGCAGCTTAAGTCTTGAAGATGGCTACACCTTC	CASSLSLEDGYTF
.	.	TRBV20-1	TRBJ1-2	TGCAGTGCTAGAGTTGCCAGCGCAAACTATGGCTACACCTTC	CSARVASANYGYTF
.	few	TRBV3-1	TRBJ2-1	TGTGCCAGCAGCCAAGACGGGACATTCTACAATGAGCAGTTCTTC	CASSQDGTFYNEQFF
TRBD1	few	TRBV5-1	TRBJ2-1	TGCGCCAGCAGCTTGACAAGGGGGCTCTCCTACAATGAGCAGTTCTTC	CASSLTRGLSYNEQFF
.	few	TRBV3-1	TRBJ2-7	TGTGCCAGCAGCCAAGATTCCAGGTACTACTCCTACGAGCAGTACTTC	CASSQDSRYYSYEQYF
TRBD2	few	TRBV20-1	TRBJ2-7	TGCAGTGCTAGAGACCTTGATCTAGCGGGTATCCCCTACGAGCAGTACTTC	CSARDLDLAGIPYEQYF
.	once	TRBV5-1	TRBJ1-2	TGCGCCAGCAGCTTGACAAGGGGGAGAGGCTACACCTTC	CASSLTRGRGYTF
.	.	TRBV28	TRBJ2-7	TGTGCCAGCAGTTTCGACAGGGAGGGCGAGCAGTACTTC	CASSFDREGEQYF
.	few	TRBV4-2	TRBJ1-4	TGTGCCAGCAGCCCCCCTCCGGCCTCAACTAATGAAAAACTGTTTTTT	CASSPPPASTNEKLFF
.	few	TRBV28	TRBJ1-1	TGTGCCAGCAGTTTACTCGGGGGGTACACTGAAGCTTTCTTT	CASSLLGGYTEAFF
.	.	TRBV6-5	TRBJ1-6	TGTGCCAGCAGCTACCAGTCTCTGATCTCCTGTAATTCACCCCTCCACTTT	CASSYQSLISCNSPLHF
.	few	TRBV29-1	TRBJ1-2	TGCAGCGTTGTCGGCCAAGACTATGGCTACACCTTC	CSVVGQDYGYTF
.	.	TRBV18	TRBJ1-6	TGTGCCAGCTCACCGAAGTCCATCGGGTCACCCCTCCACTTT	CASSPKSIGSPLHF
TRBD2	few	TRBV4-1	TRBJ2-7	TGCGCCAGCAGCTATAGCGGGGGGTTGGAGTACGAGCAGTACTTC	CASSYSGGLEYEQYF
TRBD2	.	TRBV18	TRBJ2-1	TGTGCCAGCTCACCACCGGGACTAGCGAGTGAGCAGTTCTTC	CASSPPGLASEQFF
TRBD1	.	TRBV5-1	TRBJ2-7	TGCGCCAGCGGGGGGACAGGGGGCGCGTACGAGCAGTACTTC	CASGGTGGAYEQYF
.	few	TRBV4-2	TRBJ2-2	TGTGCCAGCAGCCAAGATAAACCGAACACCGGGGAGCTGTTTTTT	CASSQDKPNTGELFF
TRBD2	.	TRBV20-1	TRBJ2-3	TGCAGTGCTAACCGGGACTATACCCCCGTGGTGCAGTATTTT	CSANRDYTPVVQYF
.	few	TRBV5-1	TRBJ2-1	TGCGCCAGCAGCTTGGTAAGGGGCCCAGGGGATGAGCAGTTCTTC	CASSLVRGPGDEQFF
.	.	TRBV5-6	TRBJ1-3	TGTGCCAGCAGCTTGGGGACGCGACGAAACACCATATATTTT	CASSLGTRRNTIYF
.	.	TRBV21-1	TRBJ2-3	TGTGCCAGCAGCCGGAATTGGCCTTTCCCGGGTAGTACTGATACGCAGTATTTT	CASSRNWPFPGSTDTQYF
TRBD2	few	TRBV12-3/TRBV12-4	TRBJ2-4	TGTGCCAGCAGAAGAAGCGGGACTAGCGCTTCCAAAAACATTCAGTACTTC	CASRRSGTSASKNIQYF
.	.	TRBV4-2	TRBJ2-5	TGTGCCAGCAGCCAAGGGACTGACCTAGTGCAGACCCAGTACTTC	CASSQGTDLVQTQYF
TRBD2	.	TRBV12-5	TRBJ2-1	TGTGCTAGTGGTTTGGTACCCGGACTAGCGGGAGGGATGAGAGGCAATGAGCAGTTCTTC	CASGLVPGLAGGMRGNEQFF
.	.	TRBV5-1	TRBJ2-5	TGCGCCAGCAGTGTCTTGCAGGGCGGGGAGACCCAGTACTTC	CASSVLQGGETQYF
.	many	TRBV27	TRBJ1-2	TGTGCCAGCAGTTTATCGCAGACTCCTAACTATGGCTACACCTTC	CASSLSQTPNYGYTF
.	once	TRBV27	TRBJ2-3	TGTCCCAGCAGTGTACGGGTCCTCCTACGCGGCACAGATACGCAGTATTTT	CPSSVRVLLRGTDTQYF
.	.	TRBV15	TRBJ1-1	TGTGCCACCAGCAGAGATACGGCGGGGGTCCCTGAAGCTTTCTTT	CATSRDTAGVPEAFF
.	.	TRBV9	TRBJ1-1	TGTGCCAGCAGCGTAATCCAGGGGACGGACACTGAAGCTTTCTTT	CASSVIQGTDTEAFF
.	.	TRBV12-3/TRBV12-4	TRBJ2-7	TGTGCCAGCAGTCTATTTCGGCACTACGAGCAGTACTTC	CASSLFRHYEQYF
TRBD1	.	TRBV6-5	TRBJ1-5	TGTGCCAGCAGTTACTCGCGACAGGGAGGCCAGCCCCAGCATTTT	CASSYSRQGGQPQHF
TRBD1	.	TRBV18	TRBJ1-1	TGTGCCAGCTCACCAACCGCGACAGGGTGGAAGGATATGAACACTGAAGCTTTCTTT	CASSPTATGWKDMNTEAFF
TRBD1	.	TRBV25-1	TRBJ2-3	TGTGCCAGCAGTGAATCAGGGACAGGGAATAGAAATACGCAGTATTTT	CASSESGTGNRNTQYF
.	few	TRBV7-8	TRBJ2-7	TGTGCCTCCAATGGGGCGGCCTACGAGCAGTACTTC	CASNGAAYEQYF
TRBD1	.	TRBV28	TRBJ2-3	TGTGCCAGCCAGACAGGGGGTACAGATACGCAGTATTTT	CASQTGGTDTQYF
TRBD2	.	TRBV4-1	TRBJ2-5	TGCGCCAGCAGCCAAGATGGTCTAGCGGGGAGCCCCCAGTACTTC	CASSQDGLAGSPQYF
TRBD2	.	TRBV25-1	TRBJ2-2	TGTGCCAGCAGTGATCCCCATGGAGCGGGAGTATCCACCGGGGAGCTGTTTTTT	CASSDPHGAGVSTGELFF
.	few	TRBV20-1	TRBJ2-5	TGCAGTGCGTTCGCCCTCCAAGAGACCCAGTACTTC	CSAFALQETQYF
.	.	TRBV15	TRBJ1-6	TGTGCCACCAGCCGGTGGGGGAATAATTCACCCCTCCACTTT	CATSRWGNNSPLHF
TRBD2	many	TRBV29-1	TRBJ2-1	TGCAGCGTTGGGACTAGCAATGAGCAGTTCTTC	CSVGTSNEQFF
TRBD2	few	TRBV20-1	TRBJ2-1	TGCGGTGCTAGTGACCCGACTAGCGGGGGGGCCGGGAATGAGCAGTTCTTC	CGASDPTSGGAGNEQFF
.	few	TRBV16	TRBJ1-3	TGTGCCAGCAGCCTGAATGCCAGGGCCTCTGGAAACACCATATATTTT	CASSLNARASGNTIYF
.	.	TRBV4-1	TRBJ2-7	TGCGCCAGCAGCCAAGGACTTGTAGCAAGCGAGCAGTACTTC	CASSQGLVASEQYF
TRBD2	many	TRBV7-9	TRBJ2-1	TGTGCCAGCAGCTCCGTTTTAGTGGGAGGGCCGTTGAATGAGCAGTTCTTC	CASSSVLVGGPLNEQFF
TRBD1	.	TRBV12-3/TRBV12-4	TRBJ1-5	TGTGCCAGCAGCAACAGGGGGGTCGGGTGGCAGCCCCAGCATTTT	CASSNRGVGWQPQHF
.	.	TRBV2	TRBJ2-5	TGTGCCAGCAAAAAAACCACAGGGCCGGGAGAGACCCAGTACTTC	CASKKTTGPGETQYF
.	few	TRBV12-1	TRBJ2-1	TGTGCCAGCAGCCGCGAGAATGAGCAGTTCTTC	CASSRENEQFF
.	once	TRBV18	TRBJ2-7	TGTGCCAGCTCACGGGCCCCTTTCTACGAGCAGTACTTC	CASSRAPFYEQYF
.	.	TRBV5-5	TRBJ2-2	TGTGCCAGCAGCTTGCTGGGGATCAACACCGGGGAGCTGTTTTTT	CASSLLGINTGELFF
.	few	TRBV15	TRBJ1-2	TGTGCCACCAGCAGAGCTTCCAGGACAGCCTATGGCTACACCTTC	CATSRASRTAYGYTF
.	few	TRBV12-3/TRBV12-4	TRBJ2-5	TGTGCCAGCAGTTTAGATTATCCTGAGCAGTACTTC	CASSLDYPEQYF
.	.	TRBV10-3	TRBJ2-3	TGTGCCATCAGTGAGACCCCTGCCAGCCTAAGAGATACGCAGTATTTT	CAISETPASLRDTQYF
TRBD1	.	TRBV2	TRBJ2-7	TGTGCCAGCAACAGAGACAGGGGCCCCTACGAGCAGTACTTC	CASNRDRGPYEQYF
.	many	TRBV27	TRBJ2-6	TGTGCCAGCAGACCCCTCAGGGGCTCTGGGGCCAACGTCCTGACTTTC	CASRPLRGSGANVLTF